This TCR beta chain was observed in a study of CXCR3-negative and CXCR3-positive naive CD8 T cells. The sorting of each CD8+ T cell subset was done in triplicate, at roughly 310,000 cells each. Naive CD8+ T cells were CD45RO-CCR7+CD27+CD95-. Germline V lookup: CDR1 MGHRA, CDR2 YSYEKL. The CDR3 is 14 residues long. The authors prepared UMI-labeled TRB cDNA libraries by 5' RACE. TCRdb re-called the 5' RACE reads and catalogs CDR3 proteins one per entry, DNA excluded. The clone table shows about 56,000 distinct CDR3 sequences, with the ten largest holding 0.7% to 0.95%. A remark on this clonotype: What it binds is unknown.

General study findings and limits: When CXCR3-positive naive cells were set against CXCR3-negative naive cells, the former had more hydrophobic TRB CDR3s. Sequencing showed both naive subsets with comparably high diversity, and memory CD8+ cells much lower. Naive cells, whether CXCR3-negative or CXCR3-positive, had similar TRBV-TRBJ usage, while memory cells differed.

V usage is TRBV4-1 and J usage is TRBJ2-1. Specimen: naive CXCR3+ CD8+ T cells from blood. The subset denotes: CD45RO-CCR7+CD27+CD95- naive CD8+ T cells expressing CXCR3 (TNR3+). The TCR comes from a human donor in good health. Some clones in this sample may be carry-over from other donors' samples. The chain's CDR3 is CASSQVASRNEQFF.